The clone carrying this TCR beta chain has only one observation. Measured with immunoSEQ multiplex PCR; TCRdb has only the in-frame clones, and not every one. The sample has a few hundred thousand clones; 86% are singletons. These data originate in a study of blood T cell repertoires in COVID-19. Study background: The study drew acute and convalescent COVID-19 samples from the United States, Italy and Spain. T cells, B-cell-depleted T cells, or PBMCs supplied cDNA or gDNA.

Those who participated ranged in age from roughly 18 to 100 years and resided in approximately 23 US areas. J lost 0 bases, V lost 1 base, and 7 bases had no gene match. Germline CDR1 is MGHDK and CDR2 is SYGVNS. The CDR3 totals 18 residues. Sequencing input: PBMCs or T cells enriched from blood (not recorded which). The chain is built from TRBV25-1 and TRBJ2-1, with 9 bases fitting TRBD2. The origin of this receptor is a woman aged 40 to 55 with acute COVID-19. CDR3 protein: CASSEFSGSGSSYNEQFF. As DNA, the CDR3 is TGTGCCAGCAGTGAATTTAGCGGGAGCGGTAGCTCCTACAATGAGCAGTTCTTC.